This T cell receptor beta chain derives from a study of cytomegalovirus exposure and HLA in healthy donors. In the study overall: A subsequent analysis stated that the 120 or so validation repertoires were run on the same platform as the roughly 620 first-cohort repertoires. Study observations and caveats: Subsequent analysis found a tendency for first-cohort TCR clusters to co-occur within the 120 or so validation repertoires. Among TCR sequences, most were rare, though some public TCRs appeared in many donors.

This clone appeared a single time. The target antigen is unknown. While the first cohort had fewer than 850 subjects, the donors belonged to the separate validation cohort of about 110 subjects. The table came from immunoSEQ multiplex PCR; TCRdb's copy has only in-frame clones and leaves some out. In the table there are over 150,000 clones, over 85% of which are singletons. V was clipped by 5 bases and J by 4 bases; unmatched bases: 6. The CDR3 is 14 amino acids. From germline, CDR1 is KGHSH and CDR2 LQKENI. Sequencing used PBMCs. The clonotype originates from a woman aged 18-29 years in good health and CMV-seropositive. The chain uses TRBV18 and TRBJ1-1; 8 bases line up with TRBD1. The CDR3 spells CASSGTGGSTEAFF. DNA for the CDR3: TGTGCCAGCTCAGGAACAGGGGGTAGCACTGAAGCTTTCTTT.